This entry lists 25 T cell receptor beta chains sequenced from one sample in a study of cytomegalovirus exposure and HLA in healthy donors (TCRdb year 2017). The library was produced with the immunoSEQ multiplex PCR assay. For the multiplex PCR, a mixture combining 60 forward primers for TCR Vbeta segments and 13 reverse primers for TCR Jbeta segments was used. TCRdb carries this immuneACCESS record with in-frame sequences only. Its versions omit some clonotypes, under half of them owing to an unresolved V gene in the studies checked, with the rest unexplained. The sample table holds approximately 100,000 clones, of which around 59% were seen once. About 2.3% of the sample comes from the top ten. Sample: PBMCs. These receptors originate from a human donor in good health.

This chain uses TRBV18 with TRBJ1-5, with D unclear. CDR3 length: 14 residues. Germline loops: CDR1 KGHSH, CDR2 LQKENI. V was cut by 5 bases and J by 0 bases, with 8 bases left in between. Here the CDR3 DNA reads TGTGCCAGCTCAACTGTTGTTAGCAATCAGCCCCAGCATTTT. Residues: CASSTVVSNQPQHF.

This clone was seen only a few times. For the CDR3, the DNA is TGTGCCTGGAGGGCGGGACTAGCCCTACGCGAGCAGTACTTC. Translated: CAWRAGLALREQYF. The rearrangement links TRBV30 to TRBJ2-7; TRBD2 matches at 9 bases. The CDR3 contains 14 residues. Germline V gene sequence: CDR1 GTSNPN, CDR2 SVGIG (reference sequence). The V gene end was trimmed by 3 bases and the J gene end by 6 bases; junction bases not matched to a gene: 9. Full variable domain (rest looked up from reference TRBV30 and TRBJ2-7): SQTIHQWPATLVQPVGSPLSLECTVEGTSNPNLYWYRQAAGRGLQLLFYSVGIGQISSEVPQNLSASRPQDRQFILSSKKLLLSDSGFYLCAWRAGLALREQYFGPGTRLTVT.

The chain joins TRBV7-8 to TRBJ1-6; TRBD1 is a possible D gene (6 bases). The germline V gene has CDR1 SGHVS and CDR2 FQNEAQ. V dropped 1 base and J dropped 7 bases, with 14 bases sitting between them. CDR3 length: 16 amino acids. The CDR3 region is CASSLEGQGWNSPLHF. The CDR3 DNA reads TGTGCCAGCAGCTTAGAAGGCCAGGGGTGGAATTCACCCCTCCACTTT.

The chain couples TRBV5-4 to TRBJ2-4; TRBD1 matches 11 bases. J lost 6 bases, V lost 4 bases, and 6 bases had no gene match. The CDR3 loop spans 15 amino acids. CDR1 and CDR2 (germline): SGHNT, YYREEE (reference sequence). Written as DNA, the CDR3 is TGTGCCAGCAGCGGACCGGGACAGGGGGGAAACATTCAGTACTTC. This codes for CASSGPGQGGNIQYF.

This clone was seen more than once but under ten times. This sequence joins TRBV6-1 and TRBJ2-1; 10 nucleotides match TRBD1. V was clipped by 0 bases and J by 7 bases; unmatched bases: 9. In germline, CDR1 is MNHNS, CDR2 SASEGT. The CDR3 is 17 residues long. Here the CDR3 DNA reads TGTGCCAGCAGTGAAGCGATCGGACAGGGGGGTCGGAATGAGCAGTTCTTC. Translation gives CASSEAIGQGGRNEQFF.

This clone has a single count. The chain recombines TRBV21-1 with TRBJ2-1; the table's D call of TRBD2 was not tested on the DNA. TRBV21-1 is an annotated pseudogene. CDR3 size: 18 residues. The CDR3 is CASSKALWLAGLYNEQFF. CDR3 in DNA: TGTGCCAGCAGCAAAGCGCTTTGGCTAGCGGGGCTCTACAATGAGCAGTTCTTC.

V is TRBV6-1 and J is TRBJ1-2, with a weak D call TRBD1 (6 bases). Germline loops: CDR1 MNHNS, CDR2 SASEGT. The V end was cut by 8 bases, the J end by 8 bases, with 12 bases between. The CDR3 is made up of 11 amino acids. The CDR3 region has the DNA TGTGCCAGCGATCAGGGGAAAGGCTACACCTTC. It encodes CASDQGKGYTF.

The chain is built from TRBV28 and TRBJ2-5; TRBD2 might be the D (5 bases). Germline V CDR1 and CDR2: MDHEN, SYDVKM. Between the trimmed V and J ends, which lost 5 bases and 5 bases, there was a span of 15 bases. CDR3 size: 14 residues. Here the CDR3 reads CASSAPSRGETQYF. CDR3 nucleotides: TGTGCCAGCAGTGCCCCGTCGCGAGGGGAGACCCAGTACTTC.

A note on this clone: The sample has other DNA sequences that encode this CDR3 too. V and J are TRBV5-1 and TRBJ2-1; D may be TRBD1 (6 bases). CDR1 is SGHRS and CDR2 is YFSETQ in the germline V gene. The CDR3 is made up of 15 amino acids. V was shortened by 0 bases and J by 8 bases, with 15 bases between the two germline ends. The CDR3 DNA follows: TGCGCCAGCAGCTTGGCCGGAACAGGGTTCGATGAGCAGTTCTTC. It codes for CASSLAGTGFDEQFF.

Note on this clone: The sample holds other DNA sequences that translate to the same CDR3. The J gene is TRBJ2-3, the V gene TRBV7-7, with 9 nucleotides matching TRBD1. The J segment lost 5 bases and the V segment lost 5 bases, leaving 5 bases of the junction unmatched. The CDR3 has 14 amino acids. Germline lookup yields CDR1 SSHAT and CDR2 FNYEAQ (reference sequence). The CDR3 DNA follows: TGTGCCAGCAGCCAGACAGGGGGGGAAGATACGCAGTATTTT. It codes for CASSQTGGEDTQYF. The full variable domain, in which reference TRBV7-7 and TRBJ2-3 provide the parts outside the CDR3, is GAGVSQSPRYKVTKRGQDVTLRCDPISSHATLYWYQQALGQGPEFLTYFNYEAQPDKSGLPSDRFSAERPEGSISTLTIQRTEQRDSAMYRCASSQTGGEDTQYFGPGTRLTVL.

The rearrangement uses TRBV29-1 and TRBJ2-1; 14 bases agree with TRBD2. CDR3 length equals 16 residues. V trimming: 6 bases; J trimming: 9 bases; junction bases outside the gene matches: 13. CDR1 is SQVTM, CDR2 ANQGSEA, per germline. CDR3 sequence: CSVYGLAGGRIGEQFF. The CDR3 nucleotides read TGCAGCGTCTATGGACTAGCGGGGGGCCGGATAGGTGAGCAGTTCTTC.

The rearrangement uses TRBV18 and TRBJ2-7; D is possibly TRBD1 (5 bases). The CDR3 extends over 13 amino acids. V lost 8 bases, J lost 0 bases, and 11 bases lay in between. Germline values: CDR1 KGHSH, CDR2 LQKENI. For the CDR3, the DNA is TGTGCCAGCGCCAAGGACATCTCCTACGAGCAGTACTTC. This encodes CASAKDISYEQYF.

This sequence joins TRBV11-3 and TRBJ2-2; unclear D gene. This CDR3 comprises 12 residues. Trimming cost V 4 bases and J 3 bases, with 3 bases left between them. Germline values: CDR1 SGHNT, CDR2 YENEEA. As DNA, the CDR3 is TGTGCCAGCAGCTCGTACACCGGGGAGCTGTTTTTT. Encoded protein: CASSSYTGELFF.

The chain recombines TRBV2 with TRBJ1-1, with D tentatively TRBD1 (5 bases). Germline CDR1 SNHLY, CDR2 FYNNEI. This CDR3 comprises 13 residues. Trimming removed 6 bases at V and 0 bases at J, with 8 bases between. The CDR3 DNA reads as TGTGCCAGCAGCCAACAGGTGAACACTGAAGCTTTCTTT. It is translated as CASSQQVNTEAFF.

A few counts support this clone. The V and J genes are TRBV2 and TRBJ1-5, with D maybe TRBD1 (6 bases). Germline V lookup: CDR1 SNHLY, CDR2 FYNNEI. This CDR3 comprises 13 residues. V lost 3 bases and J 6 bases, leaving 9 bases between the germline ends. CDR3 bases: TGTGCCAGCAGTGATCAGGGGCTTCAGCCCCAGCATTTT. It encodes CASSDQGLQPQHF.

The chain joins TRBV5-1 to TRBJ1-1; D remains unclear. Germline CDR1 SGHRS, CDR2 YFSETQ. V was cut by 3 bases and J by 2 bases, with 11 bases left in between. The CDR3 has 14 residues. The CDR3, as DNA: TGCGCCAGCAGCTATAATAGCGGAAACACTGAAGCTTTCTTT. Translation gives CASSYNSGNTEAFF.

The chain uses TRBV6-5 and TRBJ2-5; 7 positions match TRBD1. With 0 bases clipped from V and 4 bases from J, the junction kept 5 bases outside the gene matches. The CDR3 is 15 residues long. From germline, CDR1 is MNHEY and CDR2 SVGAGI. CDR3 residues: CASSYSGTGVETQYF. CDR3 DNA: TGTGCCAGCAGTTACTCGGGAACAGGGGTAGAGACCCAGTACTTC.

This clone was counted between two and nine times. The chain has TRBV30 and TRBJ1-1, with 8 bases matching TRBD1. V lost 3 bases and J lost 3; bases outside the gene matches: 6. The CDR3 extends over 14 amino acids. Germline CDR1 is GTSNPN and CDR2 is SVGIG (reference sequence). The CDR3 sequence: CAWSQTGGYTEAFF. In DNA, the CDR3 is TGTGCCTGGAGCCAAACAGGGGGGTACACTGAAGCTTTCTTT.

This chain joins TRBV18 and TRBJ2-7; tentatively, D is TRBD1 (5 bases). V was shortened by 5 bases and J by 1 base, with 9 bases between the two germline ends. CDR1 and CDR2 from the germline V gene are KGHSH and LQKENI. The CDR3 extends over 13 amino acids. The CDR3 DNA reads as TGTGCCAGCTCAAACCGACAGTCCTACGAGCAGTACTTC. Its protein is CASSNRQSYEQYF.

A few counts support this clone. This CDR3 is CASNRAGVETQYF. CDR3 coding DNA: TGTGCCAGCAACCGAGCGGGGGTGGAGACCCAGTACTTC. The chain is built from TRBV6-1 and TRBJ2-5; 8 positions agree with TRBD2. From germline, CDR1 is MNHNS and CDR2 SASEGT. The junction had 6 bases not matched to a gene; V was cut back by 7 bases and J by 5 bases. This CDR3 has 13 amino acids.

This clone is a singleton in its sample. The CDR3 here is CASSGQGGTGELFF. The CDR3 DNA follows: TGTGCCAGCAGTGGACAGGGGGGGACCGGGGAGCTGTTTTTT. This chain links TRBV6-5 with TRBJ2-2; 10 nucleotides line up with TRBD1. This CDR3 region has 14 residues. Losses at the gene ends were 5 bases for V and 5 bases for J; bases not matched to a gene: 2. CDR1 and CDR2 (germline): MNHEY, SVGAGI.

A remark on this clone: Within the sample, other DNA sequences also encode this same CDR3. The chain recombines TRBV15 with TRBJ1-5, with D hard to call. Germline lookup yields CDR1 LNHNV and CDR2 YYDKDF (reference sequence). Trimming took off 1 base at V and 3 bases at J, with 4 bases between the two ends. This CDR3 spans 13 amino acids. The CDR3 region is CATSRGLNQPQHF. The DNA of the CDR3 is TGTGCCACCAGCAGAGGGCTCAATCAGCCCCAGCATTTT.

This sequence joins TRBV9 and TRBJ2-3; D is perhaps TRBD2 (6 bases). The CDR3 runs 15 residues. Germline values: CDR1 SGDLS, CDR2 YYNGEE. Trimming shortened V by 0 bases and J by 0 bases, and 8 bases separated the two germline ends. CDR3 in DNA: TGTGCCAGCAGCGTAGAGAGCGGGAGCACAGATACGCAGTATTTT. The encoded protein is CASSVESGSTDTQYF.

The rearrangement links TRBV28 to TRBJ1-5; TRBD1 might be the D (5 bases). Germline loops: CDR1 MDHEN, CDR2 SYDVKM. V was shortened by 6 bases and J by 0 bases, with 12 bases between the two germline ends. The CDR3 loop spans 15 amino acids. Here the CDR3 reads CASRAGHLSNQPQHF. CDR3 sequence (DNA): TGTGCCAGCAGGGCAGGACACCTTAGCAATCAGCCCCAGCATTTT.

This clone appeared a few times. This chain links TRBV23-1 with TRBJ1-2; 7 positions match TRBD1. TRBV23-1 is labeled an ORF, and its function is uncertain. The length of the CDR3 is 13 residues. Germline trimming cut 5 bases from V and 5 bases from J; bases unmatched to any gene: 5. The CDR3 bases are TGCGCCAGCAGTAAAGGGGGCAGGTATGGCTACACCTTC. Its protein product is CASSKGGRYGYTF.